The rows below give T cell receptor beta chains drawn from one sample of a study of sequential checkpoint blockade in melanoma. Here immunoSEQ multiplex PCR was the method, and the copy in TCRdb shows in-frame clones only, minus some. The data hold about 18,000 clones, with 69% observed a single time. The source was CD8+ T cells sorted from blood (inferred from file names), collected from a patient given nivolumab and ipilimumab in sequence. The receptors were gathered from a human donor with melanoma. CDR3s include the opening cysteine and the closing phenylalanine or tryptophan. A D gene is named only where the DNA matches it firmly. Clone size is not always given. Where it is, it says once, few, many or a class for expanded clones.

-	TRBV2	-	TRBJ2-7	CASSRTVVEQYF	TGTGCCAGCAGTCGGACAGTAGTCGAGCAGTACTTC
TRBD1	TRBV7-9	few	TRBJ2-1	CASSSTGTGGWRAYNEQFF	TGTGCCAGCAGCTCCACCGGGACAGGTGGATGGAGGGCCTACAATGAGCAGTTCTTC
-	TRBV9	medium-sized	TRBJ2-6	CASSERDWGSGANVLTF	TGTGCCAGCAGCGAGAGGGACTGGGGCTCTGGGGCCAACGTCCTGACTTTC
TRBD1	TRBV4-3	-	TRBJ2-2	CASSPGTGRSGELFF	TGCGCCAGCAGCCCGGGGACAGGGAGGTCCGGGGAGCTGTTTTTT
-	TRBV28	few	TRBJ1-5	CASSLAGVEPQHF	TGTGCCAGCAGTTTGGCGGGCGTAGAGCCCCAGCATTTT
-	TRBV5-8	-	TRBJ1-4	CASSLGASARGEKLFF	TGTGCCAGCAGCTTAGGGGCCTCGGCCAGGGGTGAAAAACTGTTTTTT
TRBD1	TRBV7-6	-	TRBJ2-7	CASSPTGQAYEQYF	TGTGCCAGCAGCCCTACGGGACAGGCCTACGAGCAGTACTTC
TRBD2	TRBV5-1	-	TRBJ2-7	CASSRALSGSDEQYF	TGCGCCAGCAGTCGGGCCCTTAGCGGGAGCGACGAGCAGTACTTC
-	TRBV28	few	TRBJ2-7	CASSLGAAYEQYF	TGTGCCAGCAGTTTGGGAGCGGCCTACGAGCAGTACTTC
-	TRBV28	-	TRBJ2-7	CASSLQTEGEQYF	TGTGCCAGCAGTTTACAAACTGAGGGCGAGCAGTACTTC
-	TRBV5-6	-	TRBJ2-5	CASSLAWRQETQYF	TGTGCCAGCAGCTTGGCGTGGCGGCAAGAGACCCAGTACTTC
-	TRBV29-1	-	TRBJ2-7	CSVGGAAYEQYF	TGCAGCGTCGGGGGTGCCGCCTACGAGCAGTACTTC
TRBD1	TRBV7-3	-	TRBJ1-2	CARGTGGGCSYTF	TGTGCCAGGGGGACAGGGGGCGGTTGTAGCTACACCTTC
-	TRBV18	-	TRBJ1-1	CASSRYRETNTEAFF	TGTGCCAGCTCACGGTACAGGGAAACGAACACTGAAGCTTTCTTT
-	TRBV10-3	once	TRBJ1-1	CAIFTRGEAFF	TGTGCCATCTTCACGCGAGGTGAAGCTTTCTTT
-	TRBV7-2	-	TRBJ1-5	CASSLGSQPQHF	TGTGCCAGCAGCTTAGGGAGTCAGCCCCAGCATTTT
-	TRBV7-9	-	TRBJ2-7	CASSLDPGVAYEQYF	TGTGCCAGCAGCTTAGATCCAGGGGTGGCCTACGAGCAGTACTTC
TRBD2	TRBV5-6	-	TRBJ2-7	CASSGWTSGRAPYEQYF	TGTGCCAGCAGCGGGTGGACTAGCGGGAGGGCCCCTTACGAGCAGTACTTC
TRBD1	TRBV7-9	-	TRBJ1-1	CASSHRQGQVETEAFF	TGTGCCAGCAGCCATCGCCAAGGACAGGTGGAAACTGAAGCTTTCTTT
-	TRBV30	few	TRBJ1-5	CAWSVQGNNQPQHF	TGTGCCTGGAGTGTGCAGGGGAACAATCAGCCCCAGCATTTT
TRBD2	TRBV19	few	TRBJ2-1	CASSYSGSRGTSGSIGQFF	TGTGCCAGTAGCTACTCAGGGTCTCGGGGGACTAGCGGGAGCATCGGGCAGTTCTTC
-	TRBV19	-	TRBJ1-2	CASSIGLGSYGYTF	TGTGCCAGTAGTATAGGGCTAGGGAGCTATGGCTACACCTTC
TRBD1	TRBV4-1	-	TRBJ2-1	CASSQDQGAIGNEQFF	TGTGCCAGCAGCCAAGATCAGGGGGCAATCGGCAATGAGCAGTTCTTC
-	TRBV10-3	-	TRBJ2-7	CATGGPGIEDEQYF	TGTGCCACCGGGGGGCCGGGAATAGAGGACGAGCAGTACTTC
-	TRBV10-3	-	TRBJ2-7	CAISGLGAVASSYEQYF	TGTGCCATCAGTGGCTTGGGTGCGGTAGCTAGCTCCTACGAGCAGTACTTC
-	TRBV9	-	TRBJ2-7	CASSDDTYEQYF	TGTGCCAGCAGCGATGACACCTACGAGCAGTACTTC
TRBD1	TRBV27	-	TRBJ2-2	CASSSGTGVTGELFF	TGTGCCAGCAGTTCCGGGACAGGGGTCACCGGGGAGCTGTTTTTT
TRBD1	TRBV27	-	TRBJ2-7	CASSRGTGFYEQYF	TGTGCCAGCAGCCGAGGGACAGGTTTTTACGAGCAGTACTTC
-	TRBV7-9	-	TRBJ1-6	CASSLRDTSNRVEPLHF	TGTGCCAGCAGCTTACGCGACACATCCAACAGGGTGGAGCCCCTCCACTTT
-	TRBV5-6	-	TRBJ1-2	CASSLLDSRYGYTF	TGTGCCAGCAGCTTACTGGACAGCCGCTATGGCTACACCTTC
-	TRBV7-9	-	TRBJ1-2	CASSPNRGTENYGYTF	TGTGCCAGCAGCCCTAATAGGGGAACCGAGAACTATGGCTACACCTTC
TRBD2	TRBV28	-	TRBJ2-1	CASSPGEVAGLYNEQFF	TGTGCCAGCAGCCCCGGGGAGGTAGCGGGACTCTACAATGAGCAGTTCTTC
-	TRBV25-1	medium-sized	TRBJ1-2	CASSEYTGESNYGYTF	TGTGCCAGCAGTGAATATACCGGGGAATCTAACTATGGCTACACCTTC
-	TRBV27	-	TRBJ1-5	CASSYRSATGLDQPQHF	TGTGCCAGCAGTTATAGGTCCGCTACAGGGCTCGATCAGCCCCAGCATTTT
TRBD1	TRBV5-5	-	TRBJ2-3	CASSTYGTVTDTQYF	TGTGCCAGCAGCACCTACGGGACAGTCACAGATACGCAGTATTTT
-	TRBV4-3	few	TRBJ1-5	CASSQDWTANQPQHF	TGCGCCAGCAGCCAAGATTGGACAGCGAATCAGCCCCAGCATTTT
-	TRBV5-6	-	TRBJ1-5	CASSLAGGAGQPQHF	TGTGCCAGCAGCTTGGCGGGGGGCGCGGGTCAGCCCCAGCATTTT
TRBD2	TRBV6-1	-	TRBJ2-7	CASSGWREGHEQYF	TGTGCCAGCAGTGGTTGGAGGGAGGGGCACGAGCAGTACTTC
TRBD1	TRBV5-1	once	TRBJ1-1	CASSWTGANTEAFF	TGCGCCAGCAGCTGGACAGGGGCGAACACTGAAGCTTTCTTT
-	TRBV7-9	-	TRBJ2-7	CASSSRGPYEQYF	TGTGCCAGCAGCTCCAGGGGACCCTACGAGCAGTACTTC
-	TRBV7-9	-	TRBJ2-4	CASSLGGGKNIQYF	TGTGCCAGCAGCTTAGGGGGCGGCAAAAACATTCAGTACTTC
TRBD1	TRBV29-1	-	TRBJ1-2	CSVRQGADYGYTF	TGCAGCGTCCGACAGGGGGCAGACTATGGCTACACCTTC
-	TRBV5-1	-	TRBJ2-7	CASSWVGSEQYF	TGCGCCAGCAGCTGGGTAGGGAGTGAGCAGTACTTC
-	TRBV4-1	once	TRBJ2-1	CASSQDGGDNEQFF	TGCGCCAGCAGCCAAGATGGAGGAGACAATGAGCAGTTCTTC
-	TRBV9	-	TRBJ2-2	CASSPRVNTGELFF	TGTGCCAGCAGCCCCCGGGTCAACACCGGGGAGCTGTTTTTT
TRBD1	TRBV7-6	few	TRBJ2-7	CASSRGQGAFDEQYF	TGTGCCAGCAGTCGTGGACAGGGGGCATTCGACGAGCAGTACTTC
TRBD1	TRBV9	medium-sized	TRBJ2-7	CASSLGTGYYEQYF	TGTGCCAGCAGCCTAGGGACAGGTTACTACGAGCAGTACTTC
-	TRBV6-5	-	TRBJ1-2	CASSYSGGGLSGYTF	TGTGCCAGCAGTTACTCGGGAGGGGGGCTGAGTGGCTACACCTTC
-	TRBV6-5	-	TRBJ2-7	CASSPLAGAHEQYF	TGTGCCAGCAGTCCCCTGGCAGGGGCCCACGAGCAGTACTTC
-	TRBV6-1	few	TRBJ2-5	CASTWEGGTQYF	TGTGCCAGCACTTGGGAGGGGGGGACCCAGTACTTC
-	TRBV15	few	TRBJ2-7	CATRAVAADTYEQYF	TGTGCCACCAGAGCGGTGGCAGCCGACACCTACGAGCAGTACTTC